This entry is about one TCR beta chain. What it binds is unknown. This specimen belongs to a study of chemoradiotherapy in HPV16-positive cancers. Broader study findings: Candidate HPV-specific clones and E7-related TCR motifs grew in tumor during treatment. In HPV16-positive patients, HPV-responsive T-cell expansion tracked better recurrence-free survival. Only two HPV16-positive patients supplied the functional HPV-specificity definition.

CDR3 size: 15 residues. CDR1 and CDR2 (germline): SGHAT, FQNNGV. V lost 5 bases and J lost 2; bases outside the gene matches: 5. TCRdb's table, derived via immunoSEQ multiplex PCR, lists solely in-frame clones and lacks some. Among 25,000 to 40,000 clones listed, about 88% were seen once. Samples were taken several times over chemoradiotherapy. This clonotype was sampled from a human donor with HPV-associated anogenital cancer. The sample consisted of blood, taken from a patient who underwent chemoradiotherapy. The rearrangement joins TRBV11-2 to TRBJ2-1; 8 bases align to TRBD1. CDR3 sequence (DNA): TGTGCCAGCAGCAAAGGACAGGGACCCTACAATGAGCAGTTCTTC. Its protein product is CASSKGQGPYNEQFF.